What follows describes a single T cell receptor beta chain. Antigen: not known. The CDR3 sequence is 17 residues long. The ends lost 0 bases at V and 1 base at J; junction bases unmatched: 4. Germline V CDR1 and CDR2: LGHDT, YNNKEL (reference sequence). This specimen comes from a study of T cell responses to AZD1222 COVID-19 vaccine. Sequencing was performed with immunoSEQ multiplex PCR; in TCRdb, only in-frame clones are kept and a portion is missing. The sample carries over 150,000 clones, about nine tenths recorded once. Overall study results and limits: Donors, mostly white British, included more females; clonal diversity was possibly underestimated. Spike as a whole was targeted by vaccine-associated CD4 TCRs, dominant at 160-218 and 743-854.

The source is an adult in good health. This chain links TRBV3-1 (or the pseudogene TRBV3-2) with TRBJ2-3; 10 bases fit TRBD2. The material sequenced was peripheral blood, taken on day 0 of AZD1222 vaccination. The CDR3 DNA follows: TGTGCCAGCAGCCAAGAACTAGCGGGGTCGGGCACAGATACGCAGTATTTT. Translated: CASSQELAGSGTDTQYF.